The 16 T cell receptor beta chains listed next were all sequenced from one sample in a study of regulatory T cells in long-lasting Graves disease. Stated time point: newly diagnosed GD, antithyroid drugs for less than 3 months. PBMC-extracted RNA yielded the TCR library. HTBI primers from iRepertoire and Arm-PCR of CDR3 regions yielded the TCR beta libraries. TCRdb re-analysed the multiplex PCR reads in MiXCR, keeping a single row per CDR3 protein. The data hold under 450,000 distinct CDR3 sequences, with 12% observed a single time. These data also formed part of another study, on T cells in Graves' hyperthyroidism and ophthalmopathy.

The material sequenced was peripheral blood mononuclear cells (PBMCs), taken at new diagnosis, from a patient treated with antithyroid drugs. These TCRs come from a woman aged 18-30 years with Graves disease.

This clonotype has ten or more counts. CDR3 sequence (DNA): TGTGCCAGCAGGGGGGACAGGGGGCCCTACAATGAGCAGTTCTTC. Its translation is CASRGDRGPYNEQFF. This chain links TRBV27 with TRBJ2-1, with 12 bases aligning to TRBD1. The V segment lost 6 bases and the J segment 2 bases; nucleotides outside the gene matches: 2. Germline CDR1 reads MNHEY; CDR2 reads SMNVEV (reference sequence). This CDR3 is 15 amino acids long.

There are many counts of this clonotype. This rearrangement joins TRBV12-3 or TRBV12-4 to TRBJ1-2, with D maybe TRBD1 (6 bases). The length of the CDR3 is 12 residues. The germline V and J ends were trimmed by 2 bases and 8 bases, with 9 bases remaining between them. This chain's CDR3 is CASSLRGGGYTF. Written as DNA, the CDR3 is TGTGCCAGCAGTTTAAGGGGGGGGGGCTACACCTTC.

There are a few counts of this clonotype. The V call is TRBV28, the J call TRBJ2-1; D unresolved. The length of the CDR3 is 15 residues. In germline, CDR1 is MDHEN, CDR2 SYDVKM. The ends were cut back, 6 bases at V and 3 bases at J, with 15 bases in the middle. CDR3 nucleotides: TGTGCCAGCAGAAATAGGGCTCTTGACTACAATGAGCAGTTCTTC. Protein sequence: CASRNRALDYNEQFF.

This clonotype was counted ten times or more. This chain connects TRBV20-1 to TRBJ2-3, with D unresolved. Germline V CDR1 and CDR2: DFQATT, SNEGSKA (reference sequence). The CDR3 extends over 12 amino acids. V gave up 4 bases and J gave up 2 bases, with 7 bases separating them. The CDR3 DNA follows: TGCAGTGCTACGAACGACACAGATACGCAGTATTTT. Amino acid sequence: CSATNDTDTQYF.

This clonotype was seen ten or more times. The rearrangement links TRBV20-1 to TRBJ2-1; D gene ambiguous. Germline V gene lookup returns CDR1 DFQATT and CDR2 SNEGSKA (reference sequence). V was pared by 0 bases and J by 9 bases, with 15 bases between. The CDR3 covers 14 residues. This CDR3 reads CSARDHFTPGEQFF. Here the CDR3 DNA reads TGCAGTGCTAGAGATCACTTCACCCCCGGTGAGCAGTTCTTC.

This clonotype was detected many times. This chain links TRBV7-8 with TRBJ1-4; 9 bases align to TRBD1. The germline CDR1 and CDR2 sequences are SGHVS and FQNEAQ. Trimming removed 0 bases from V and 8 bases from J; junction bases left unmatched: 7. This CDR3 has 16 amino acids. CDR3: CASSLARTGVEEKLFF. DNA for the CDR3: TGTGCCAGCAGCTTAGCCCGGACAGGGGTCGAAGAAAAACTGTTTTTT.

The rearrangement uses TRBV29-1 and TRBJ1-3; possibly TRBD1 for D (6 bases). CDR3 length equals 14 residues. The V end lost 3 bases, the J end lost 0 bases, and 9 bases lay between the germline ends. CDR1 and CDR2 from the germline V gene are SQVTM and ANQGSEA. CDR3 nucleotide sequence: TGCAGCGTTGAGGGACATTACTCTGGAAACACCATATATTTT. Translation gives CSVEGHYSGNTIYF. The full variable domain, with the rest looked up from reference TRBV29-1 and TRBJ1-3, is SAVISQKPSRDICQRGTSLTIQCQVDSQVTMMFWYRQQPGQSLTLIATANQGSEATYESGFVIDKFPISRPNLTFSTLTVSNMSPEDSSIYLCSVEGHYSGNTIYFGEGSWLTVV.

This rearrangement joins TRBV19 to TRBJ1-2; 7 bases match TRBD1. CDR1 LNHDA and CDR2 SQIVND come from the germline V gene (reference sequence). The CDR3 loop spans 14 amino acids. The V gene end was trimmed by 5 bases and the J gene end by 6 bases; junction bases not matched to a gene: 9. The CDR3 DNA reads as TGTGCCAGTAGTGCGGACAGGCTGGCGAATGGCTACACCTTC. It is translated as CASSADRLANGYTF.

As for this clonotype: With a much larger clone just one base away, this may be a read error. This chain joins TRBV15 and TRBJ1-5, with 8 bases lining up with TRBD1. Germline trimming cut 7 bases from V and 3 bases from J; bases unmatched to any gene: 11. CDR1 and CDR2 (germline): LNHNV, YYDKDF (reference sequence). The CDR3 has 16 amino acids. Here the CDR3 DNA reads TGTGCCACCAACAGGGGGATGCAGGCCCACAATCAGCCCCAGCATTTT. Amino acid sequence: CATNRGMQAHNQPQHF.

This clonotype came up many times. The chain recombines TRBV5-5 with TRBJ2-7; D ambiguous. CDR3 length: 15 amino acids. Trimming took 4 bases from V and 4 from J, leaving 18 bases between them. Germline CDR1 and CDR2: SGHKS and YYEKEE (reference sequence). The CDR3 sequence is CASSHDPGGGYEQYF. The DNA of the CDR3 is TGTGCCAGCAGCCACGACCCGGGCGGCGGTTACGAGCAGTACTTC.

This clonotype was observed a handful of times. The rearrangement uses TRBV10-3 and TRBJ2-7, with 8 bases aligning to TRBD1. Germline V CDR1 and CDR2: ENHRY, SYGVKD. The trim removed 8 bases at V and 6 bases at J, leaving 9 bases unmatched. The CDR3 totals 13 residues. DNA for the CDR3: TGTGCCATCGGACAGGGTTCCTCTTCCGAGCAGTACGTC. This codes for CAIGQGSSSEQYV.

Many counts were recorded for this clonotype. The rearrangement links TRBV14 to TRBJ2-1, with TRBD2 matching over 7 bases. CDR3 length: 19 residues. Germline-derived CDR1 and CDR2 are SGHDN and FVKESK. With 4 bases clipped from V and 0 bases from J, the junction kept 15 bases outside the gene matches. In DNA form, the CDR3 reads TGTGCCAGCAGCCCGTCCCGGCGGGAGACAATTATCTCCTACAATGAGCAGTTCTTC. Its protein is CASSPSRRETIISYNEQFF. The full variable domain, completed using reference TRBV14 and TRBJ2-1, is EAGVTQFPSHSVIEKGQTVTLRCDPISGHDNLYWYRRVMGKEIKFLLHFVKESKQDESGMPNNRFLAERTGGTYSTLKVQPAELEDSGVYFCASSPSRRETIISYNEQFFGPGTRLTVL.

This clonotype has ten or more counts. The genes are TRBV12-3 or TRBV12-4 and TRBJ2-7; TRBD1 aligns across 7 bases. CDR3 length: 12 amino acids. Trimming at V came to 5 bases and at J to 5 bases, leaving 3 bases not matched to a gene. The CDR3 DNA follows: TGTGCCAGCAGTCCGACAGGGCACGAGCAGTACTTC. It is translated as CASSPTGHEQYF.

There are a few counts of this clonotype. This sequence joins TRBV7-2 and TRBJ1-6; D might be TRBD1 (5 bases). Germline V CDR1 and CDR2: SGHTA, FQGNSA. The V end lost 5 bases, the J end lost 7 bases, and 15 bases lay between the germline ends. The CDR3 contains 15 residues. The CDR3 here is CASSLQTATNSPLHF. In DNA, the CDR3 is TGTGCCAGCAGCCTGCAGACAGCCACAAATTCACCCCTCCACTTT.

In its sample, this clonotype was seen many times. The gene calls are TRBV12-3 or TRBV12-4 and TRBJ2-1; D is undetermined. The CDR3 covers 11 residues. Trimming shortened V by 7 bases and J by 9 bases, and 10 bases separated the two germline ends. DNA of the CDR3: TGTGCCAGCACTCGCCGTGGTGAGCAGTTCTTC. Amino acids: CASTRRGEQFF.

This clonotype was observed many times. The chain recombines TRBV28 with TRBJ1-5; 9 bases map to TRBD1. The CDR3 runs to 15 residues. Germline CDR1 MDHEN, CDR2 SYDVKM. V lost 6 bases, J lost 9 bases, and 12 bases stayed unmatched. CDR3 protein: CASSWRDRDTRPQHF. The CDR3, as DNA: TGTGCCAGCAGCTGGAGGGACAGGGACACTCGGCCCCAGCATTTT.